A single sample is the source of the 12 T cell receptor beta chains below, sequenced in a study of metastatic and nonmetastatic thyroid tumors. Thyroid surgery was preceded by no treatment in any patient. TCRdb reprocessed the PCR reads via MiXCR. The table shows around 30,000 clones, with approximately 11% occurring only once. The material sequenced was blood. The source of these receptors is a female donor with papillary thyroid cancer or a benign thyroid nodule (not recorded which). Some clones in this sample may be carry-over from other donors' samples.

This clone came up once. A much larger clone sits a single nucleotide away, making a read error possible. The chain is built from TRBV5-1 and TRBJ1-1; D perhaps matches TRBD1 (6 bases). Germline V gene sequence: CDR1 SGHRS, CDR2 YFSETQ. The CDR3 has 14 amino acids. The V and J ends lost 6 bases and 1 base respectively, with 13 bases between them. In DNA form, the CDR3 reads TGCGCCAGCATCATGGGGACACCGAACACTGAAGCTTTCTTT. Translating gives CASIMGTPNTEAFF.

This clone was observed at least ten times. The chain employs TRBV3-1 and TRBJ2-5; 10 bases line up with TRBD2. The J segment lost 5 bases and the V segment lost 0 bases, leaving 6 bases of the junction unmatched. The CDR3 is 16 residues long. CDR1 is LGHDT, CDR2 YNNKEL, per germline (reference sequence). The CDR3 bases are TGTGCCAGCAGCCAAGATCCAGCGGGGGGGAAGGAGACCCAGTACTTC. This encodes CASSQDPAGGKETQYF.

This clone was seen repeatedly, ten times or more. The rearrangement uses TRBV5-1 and TRBJ2-7; a possible D gene is TRBD2 (5 bases). V was shortened by 0 bases and J by 6 bases, with 16 bases between the two germline ends. The CDR3 is 15 residues long. In germline, CDR1 is SGHRS, CDR2 YFSETQ. The CDR3 coding sequence is TGCGCCAGCAGCTTGGCCGTGCCACCCCGGGGCGAGCAGTACTTC. Its protein product is CASSLAVPPRGEQYF. Full variable domain (rest looked up from reference TRBV5-1 and TRBJ2-7): KAGVTQTPRYLIKTRGQQVTLSCSPISGHRSVSWYQQTPGQGLQFLFEYFSETQRNKGNFPGRFSGRQFSNSRSEMNVSTLELGDSALYLCASSLAVPPRGEQYFGPGTRLTVT.

The chain uses TRBV30 and TRBJ1-4; 7 bases line up with TRBD1. From germline, CDR1 is GTSNPN and CDR2 SVGIG (reference sequence). With 6 bases clipped from V and 8 bases from J, the junction kept 9 bases outside the gene matches. This CDR3 comprises 13 residues. DNA of the CDR3: TGTGCCTGTAGTCGTAGACAGGGAGAAAAACTGTTTTTT. Amino acid sequence: CACSRRQGEKLFF.

This clone appeared many times. V and J are TRBV6-2 or TRBV6-3 and TRBJ1-1, with TRBD1 as a possible D gene (5 bases). The CDR3 is made up of 12 amino acids. V shed 0 bases and J shed 10 bases, with 9 bases lying between them. Germline CDR1 and CDR2: MNHEY and SVGEGT. CDR3 in amino acids: CASSYSSGGAFF. CDR3 DNA: TGTGCCAGCAGTTACTCGAGTGGGGGAGCTTTCTTT.

The table lists this clone with many counts. The chain carries TRBV6-1 and TRBJ2-7, with D possibly TRBD1 on 5 matching bases. Trimming took off 0 bases at V and 4 bases at J, with 19 bases between the two ends. Germline CDR1 MNHNS, CDR2 SASEGT. The CDR3 spans 17 residues. CDR3 protein: CASSEAGPLGLPYEQYF. The CDR3 bases are TGTGCCAGCAGTGAAGCGGGGCCCCTGGGCCTGCCTTACGAGCAGTACTTC.

This clone was picked up many times. A much larger clonotype is one base distant, so this may be a read error. The J gene is TRBJ2-1, the V gene TRBV19; 8 bases agree with TRBD2. This CDR3 has 15 residues. Germline V gene sequence: CDR1 LNHDA, CDR2 SQIVND (reference sequence). As DNA, the CDR3 is TGTGCCAGTAGTACCCTTTTGGCGGGAGGCTATGAGCGGTTCTTC. It is translated as CASSTLLAGGYERFF.

In this sample, this clone turned up many times. This chain joins TRBV11-3 and TRBJ2-1; 12 bases line up with TRBD2. The CDR3 extends over 16 amino acids. The V gene's germline CDR1 is SGHNT and CDR2 YENEEA. Trimming at V came to 4 bases and at J to 1 base, leaving 2 bases not matched to a gene. In DNA form, the CDR3 reads TGTGCCAGCAGCTCAACTAGCGGGAGGTCCTACAATGAGCAGTTCTTC. Translating it yields CASSSTSGRSYNEQFF.

Ten or more counts support this clone. The CDR3 here is CASSFGQGYSPLHF. The CDR3 DNA is TGTGCCAGCAGTTTCGGCCAGGGTTATTCACCCCTCCACTTT. The rearrangement joins TRBV27 to TRBJ1-6; D is possibly TRBD1 (5 bases). With 3 bases removed from V and 8 bases from J, the gap between germline ends came to 11 bases. The germline V gene encodes CDR1 MNHEY and CDR2 SMNVEV (reference sequence). The CDR3 sequence is 14 residues long.

The table lists this clone with a few counts. The CDR3 nucleotides read TGTGCCAGCAGCCAAGTTCAATTAGCGGGAGCCCTATTCTACGAGCAGTACTTC. This encodes CASSQVQLAGALFYEQYF. This rearrangement joins TRBV3-1 to TRBJ2-7, with 9 bases fitting TRBD2. Trimming took 1 base from V and 3 from J; bases not matched to a gene: 13. The CDR3 has 18 amino acids. Germline assignment: CDR1 LGHDT and CDR2 YNNKEL (reference sequence).

This chain joins TRBV20-1 and TRBJ2-1; 14 nucleotides match TRBD2. The CDR3 totals 14 residues. The germline V gene encodes CDR1 DFQATT and CDR2 SNEGSKA (reference sequence). V was clipped by 3 bases and J by 9 bases; unmatched bases: 4. The CDR3 here is CSARGLAGAGEQFF. For the CDR3, the DNA is TGCAGTGCTAGGGGACTAGCGGGAGCAGGTGAGCAGTTCTTC.

Regarding this clone: The junction departs from the called germline gene at one end, perhaps through a read error. This sample also contains other DNA sequences that code for the same CDR3. The V and J genes are TRBV9 and TRBJ2-2; TRBD2 might be the D (5 bases). Germline values: CDR1 SGDLS, CDR2 YYNGEE. This CDR3 has 15 amino acids. The CDR3 is CASSVWALNTGELFF. The CDR3 bases are TGTGCCAGTAGCGTTTGGGCGCTGAACACCGGGGAGCTGTTTTTT.